This is a list of T cell receptor beta chains from one sample in a study of blood T cell repertoires in COVID-19. Generated by immunoSEQ multiplex PCR, the TCRdb table keeps only in-frame clones and is missing some. The profile shows under 150,000 clones, over 70% of them singletons. Sample: peripheral blood. The receptors derive from a man between 45 and 60 years old with active or convalescent COVID-19. CDR3s include the opening cysteine and the closing phenylalanine or tryptophan.

j_call: TRBJ2-3
v_call: TRBV10-3
cdr3_aa: CAISDRTSGRWDTQYF

j_call: TRBJ2-7
v_call: TRBV28
cdr3_aa: CASSLTTGGLNEQYF

j_call: TRBJ2-5
v_call: TRBV5-4
cdr3_aa: CASSGGGDRVMETQYF

j_call: TRBJ2-7
v_call: TRBV3-1/TRBV3-2
cdr3_aa: CASSQGGSGRNSYEQYF

j_call: TRBJ1-1
v_call: TRBV7-2
cdr3_aa: CASSFFDSGGTEAFF

j_call: TRBJ2-1
v_call: TRBV7-2
cdr3_aa: CASSLVGGARDHNEQFF

j_call: TRBJ1-3
v_call: TRBV18
cdr3_aa: CASSSDSGNTIYF

j_call: TRBJ2-1
v_call: TRBV7-9
cdr3_aa: CASSYRGGRTSGRVDEQFF

j_call: TRBJ1-1
v_call: TRBV14
cdr3_aa: CASSQVGGGSEAFF

j_call: TRBJ1-4
v_call: TRBV2
cdr3_aa: CASSEVRSEKLFF

j_call: TRBJ1-2
v_call: TRBV28
cdr3_aa: CASSPLGLQDYGYTF

j_call: TRBJ1-1
v_call: TRBV7-9
cdr3_aa: CASSPPRGLNTEAFF

j_call: TRBJ2-7
v_call: TRBV7-9
cdr3_aa: CASSYPRASGSYEQYF

j_call: TRBJ2-7
v_call: TRBV6-4
cdr3_aa: CASSDLNRTRTYEQYF

j_call: TRBJ1-5
v_call: TRBV9
cdr3_aa: CASSVGTGGQPQHF

j_call: TRBJ1-1
v_call: TRBV9
cdr3_aa: CASSGGGTEAFF

j_call: TRBJ2-3
v_call: TRBV15
cdr3_aa: CATSRGAGGGTDTQYF

j_call: TRBJ1-1
v_call: TRBV7-9
cdr3_aa: CASSLGGAVILEAFF

j_call: TRBJ2-7
v_call: TRBV29-1
cdr3_aa: CSVGEGVLEQYF

j_call: TRBJ2-1
v_call: TRBV27
cdr3_aa: CASSLSLAGEGPEQFF

j_call: TRBJ1-2
v_call: TRBV28
cdr3_aa: CATLGGIVSGYTF

j_call: TRBJ2-1
v_call: TRBV9
cdr3_aa: CASSVLEGGLDEQFF

j_call: TRBJ2-7
v_call: TRBV2
cdr3_aa: CASRAGSGTYEQYF

j_call: TRBJ2-5
v_call: TRBV3-1/TRBV3-2
cdr3_aa: CASSLWGEKETQYF

j_call: TRBJ2-1
v_call: TRBV19
cdr3_aa: CASNPRTMRSYNEQFF

j_call: TRBJ2-7
v_call: TRBV30
cdr3_aa: CAWSVGAYEQYF

j_call: TRBJ2-4
v_call: TRBV28
cdr3_aa: CASSLWDSPKNIQYF

j_call: TRBJ1-5
v_call: TRBV7-6
cdr3_aa: CASSLESAASSGGPQHF

j_call: TRBJ2-7
v_call: TRBV30
cdr3_aa: CAWSGGRDGSYEQYF

j_call: TRBJ2-3
v_call: TRBV10-1
cdr3_aa: CASSESEIATPDTQYF

j_call: TRBJ1-4
v_call: TRBV5-1
cdr3_aa: CASSLRPGQSNEKLFF

j_call: TRBJ2-5
v_call: TRBV7-3
cdr3_aa: CASSKGTGVGETQYF

j_call: TRBJ1-6
v_call: TRBV19
cdr3_aa: CASSSAGTGNSPLHF

j_call: TRBJ1-3
v_call: TRBV28
cdr3_aa: CASFTGNSGNTIYF

j_call: TRBJ1-5
v_call: TRBV28
cdr3_aa: CASSSDGYSNQPQHF

j_call: TRBJ2-1
v_call: TRBV7-9
cdr3_aa: CASSPTLAGGWDEQFF

j_call: TRBJ2-2
v_call: TRBV28
cdr3_aa: CASGSSGRGNTGELFF

j_call: TRBJ1-2
v_call: TRBV21-1
cdr3_aa: CASSKEAGGQRGYTF

j_call: TRBJ2-5
v_call: TRBV28
cdr3_aa: CASSSIYAPSGSGEETQYF

j_call: TRBJ1-1
v_call: TRBV10-2
cdr3_aa: CASSERQGAFF

j_call: TRBJ1-3
v_call: TRBV28
cdr3_aa: CASRGTGSGNTIYF

j_call: TRBJ2-5
v_call: TRBV7-9
cdr3_aa: CASSTGQPALETQYF

j_call: TRBJ2-5
v_call: TRBV15
cdr3_aa: CATSSPTGLQETQYF

j_call: TRBJ2-1
v_call: TRBV6-5
cdr3_aa: CASRPPSGRVNEQFF

j_call: TRBJ2-7
v_call: TRBV7-9
cdr3_aa: CASSFVGTDNYEQYF

j_call: TRBJ2-1
v_call: TRBV27
cdr3_aa: CASSTPLAGGSSYNEQFF

j_call: TRBJ2-2
v_call: TRBV19
cdr3_aa: CASSTSRRQGTGELFF

j_call: TRBJ1-2
v_call: TRBV6-5
cdr3_aa: CASSYSGADYGYTF

j_call: TRBJ2-2
v_call: TRBV27
cdr3_aa: CASSLGTSGAGELFF

j_call: TRBJ2-5
v_call: TRBV5-4
cdr3_aa: CASSWGAGGPQETQYF

j_call: TRBJ1-1
v_call: TRBV30
cdr3_aa: CAWSVPAGSNTEAFF

j_call: TRBJ1-5
v_call: TRBV19
cdr3_aa: CASSIDGGHLKHF

j_call: TRBJ2-7
v_call: TRBV5-1
cdr3_aa: CASSFRQSYEQYF

j_call: TRBJ1-2
v_call: TRBV28
cdr3_aa: CASSLWGGGYGYTF

j_call: TRBJ1-4
v_call: TRBV28
cdr3_aa: CASTEPGGENEKLFF

j_call: TRBJ2-5
v_call: TRBV3-1/TRBV3-2
cdr3_aa: CASSQAPSTQETQYF

j_call: TRBJ2-2
v_call: TRBV29-1
cdr3_aa: CSTHRMRGAGELFF

j_call: TRBJ1-5
v_call: TRBV10-3
cdr3_aa: CAINQDNQPQHF

j_call: TRBJ2-5
v_call: TRBV2
cdr3_aa: CASSPTRTSGSETQYF